The present entry profiles one TCR beta chain with its context. The antigen is not known. Per-sample assaying covered 95,000 to 100,000 TCR templates. Clones were sequenced by immunoSEQ multiplex PCR, and TCRdb holds only the in-frame ones, with some missing. The sample has some 100,000 clones, 94% seen once. This specimen belongs to a study of siplizumab effects on memory and regulatory T cells. V lost 7 bases and J lost 0, with 19 bases in between. The CDR3 spans 17 residues. Germline lookup yields CDR1 PRHDT and CDR2 FYEKMQ (reference sequence). Study-level findings and limits: Proliferating siplizumab-culture Tregs lacked confirmation of suppressive function. Researchers could not give a naive or memory phenotype to roughly 75-95% of proliferating CD4+ or CD8+ clones.

The sample taken for sequencing was Tregs sorted from blood. The rearrangement links TRBV13 to TRBJ1-3; D not resolved. The sequence was obtained from a human donor in good health. This chain's CDR3 is CASITQPLSFSGNTIYF. The CDR3 DNA reads as TGTGCCAGCATAACCCAGCCACTCTCTTTCTCTGGAAACACCATATATTTT.